Below, one T cell receptor (beta chain) is given with its context. As yet, its antigen is unknown. A second roughly 6 to 12 cycle PCR used barcoded and J-beta primers. TCRdb analysed the 5' RACE reads with MiXCR anew, one entry per CDR3 protein. The repertoire holds fewer than 1.5 million distinct CDR3 sequences, with 35% to 45% as singletons. The source of the sample is a study of blood T cells in healthy people across ages. Broader study findings: PBMCs left unsorted prevented a conclusive naive versus antigen-experienced comparison.

There are 16 residues in the CDR3. The V end lost 0 bases, the J end lost 3 bases, and 12 bases lay between the germline ends. This sequence joins TRBV12-3 or TRBV12-4 and TRBJ1-5; no clear D. This TCR was recovered from a woman between 18 and 29 years old in good health. The sample was blood. Written as DNA, the CDR3 is TGTGCCAGCAGTTTAGCGGCAGGAGGGTTCAATCAGCCCCAGCATTTT. Translated: CASSLAAGGFNQPQHF.